The present T cell receptor (beta chain) was sequenced within a study of T-cell memory formation after mild COVID-19. Study details: TCR clusters largely stayed donor specific.

This CDR3 has 16 amino acids. V dropped 1 base and J dropped 0 bases, with 13 bases sitting between them. CDR1 and CDR2 (germline): DFQATT, SNEGSKA (reference sequence). TCRdb re-called the 5' RACE reads with MiXCR, one entry per CDR3 protein. The top ten clones hold about 8.6% of a sample with approximately 560,000 distinct CDR3 sequences, 17% of them seen once. This clonotype was counted only a few times. As yet, its antigen is unknown. Findings of the study overall: Researchers report contracting CD4+ clones mostly in CM and EM, with CD8+ clones in EMRA. Confirmation of SARS-CoV-2 specificity was lacking for second-wave clones peaking day 37.

The gene calls are TRBV20-1 and TRBJ1-5; D might be TRBD1 (5 bases). This sequence originates from an adult woman who had mild COVID-19 (a few samples of this study predate the infection). Cell type and time point are not known. Source material: PBMCs or a T cell subset sorted from them (not recorded which). The CDR3 here is CSARVMGTYSNQPQHF. For the CDR3, the DNA is TGCAGTGCTAGAGTGATGGGGACTTATAGCAATCAGCCCCAGCATTTT.